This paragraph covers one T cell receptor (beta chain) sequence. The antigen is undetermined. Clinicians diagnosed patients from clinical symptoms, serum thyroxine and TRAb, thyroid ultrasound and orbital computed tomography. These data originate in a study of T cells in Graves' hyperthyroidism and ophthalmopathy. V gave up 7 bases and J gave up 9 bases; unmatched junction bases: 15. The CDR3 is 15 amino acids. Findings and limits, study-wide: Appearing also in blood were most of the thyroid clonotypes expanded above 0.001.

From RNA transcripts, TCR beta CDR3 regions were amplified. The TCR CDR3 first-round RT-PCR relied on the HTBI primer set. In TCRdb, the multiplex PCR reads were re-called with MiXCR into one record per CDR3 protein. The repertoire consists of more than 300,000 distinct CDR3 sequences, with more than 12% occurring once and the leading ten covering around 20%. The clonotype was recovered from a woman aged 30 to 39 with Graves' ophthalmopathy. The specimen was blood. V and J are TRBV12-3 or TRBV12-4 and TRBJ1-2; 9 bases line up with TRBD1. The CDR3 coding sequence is TGTGCCAGCACCCTCATACAGGGGGCGCGGCGAAGCTACACCTTC. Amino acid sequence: CASTLIQGARRSYTF.